This T cell receptor beta chain was profiled in a study of blood T cells in healthy people across ages. On the study more broadly: About one barcoded beta molecule per two T cells was the capture yield of template switching. Study results and caveats: Naive T cell percentage strongly correlated with TCR beta diversity.

Comment on this clonotype: The antigen remains unidentified.

The CDR3 has 18 residues. Germline CDR1 ENHRY, CDR2 SYGVKD. V gave up 7 bases and J gave up 0 bases; unmatched junction bases: 11. The people who gave samples were healthy Caucasians from Russia, aged roughly 6 to 90. Donors gave roughly 9.1 milliliters of peripheral blood apiece. Then a second PCR, running roughly 6 to 12 cycles, was carried out with a sample-barcoded 5' primer and a J-beta primer mix. Each CDR3 protein gets one entry after TCRdb re-called the 5' RACE reads with MiXCR. The sample shows hundreds of thousands of distinct CDR3 sequences, roughly 60% of them seen only once. This receptor was taken from a man aged 25-45 years in good health. This chain links TRBV10-3 with TRBJ2-6, with 8 bases identical to TRBD1. Specimen: blood. In DNA, the CDR3 is TGTGCCATCACCGGACAGGGAAGGAAGAACTCTGGGGCCAACGTCCTGACTTTC. It is translated as CAITGQGRKNSGANVLTF.